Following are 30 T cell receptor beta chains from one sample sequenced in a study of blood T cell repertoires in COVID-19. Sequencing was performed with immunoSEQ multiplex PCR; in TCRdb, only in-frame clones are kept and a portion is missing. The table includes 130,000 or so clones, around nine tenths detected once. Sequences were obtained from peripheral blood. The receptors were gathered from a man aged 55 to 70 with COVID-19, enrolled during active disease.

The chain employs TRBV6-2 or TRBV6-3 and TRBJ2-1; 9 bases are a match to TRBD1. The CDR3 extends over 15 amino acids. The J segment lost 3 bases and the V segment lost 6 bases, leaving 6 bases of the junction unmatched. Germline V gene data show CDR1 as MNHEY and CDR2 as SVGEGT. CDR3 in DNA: TGTGCCAGCAGCGTGACAGGGGGTTTCTACAATGAGCAGTTCTTC. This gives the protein CASSVTGGFYNEQFF.

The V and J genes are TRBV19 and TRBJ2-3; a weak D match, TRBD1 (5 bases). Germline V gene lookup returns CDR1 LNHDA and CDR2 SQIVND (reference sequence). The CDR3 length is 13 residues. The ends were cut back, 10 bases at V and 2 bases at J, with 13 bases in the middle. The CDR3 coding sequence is TGTGCCACCTTGACAGTAGACACAGATACGCAGTATTTT. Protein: CATLTVDTDTQYF.

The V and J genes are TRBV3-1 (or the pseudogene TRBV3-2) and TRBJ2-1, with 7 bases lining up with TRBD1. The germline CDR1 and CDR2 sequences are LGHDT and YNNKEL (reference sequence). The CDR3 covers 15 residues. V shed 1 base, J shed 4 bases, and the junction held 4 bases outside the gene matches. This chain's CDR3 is CASSQGTGTYNEQFF. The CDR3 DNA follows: TGTGCCAGCAGCCAAGGGACAGGCACTTACAATGAGCAGTTCTTC.

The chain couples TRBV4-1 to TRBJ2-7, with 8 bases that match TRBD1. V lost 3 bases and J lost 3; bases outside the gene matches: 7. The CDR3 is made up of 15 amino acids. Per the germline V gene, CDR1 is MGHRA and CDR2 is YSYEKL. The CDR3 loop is CASSQAVTGVYEQYF. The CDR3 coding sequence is TGCGCCAGCAGCCAGGCCGTGACAGGGGTCTACGAGCAGTACTTC.

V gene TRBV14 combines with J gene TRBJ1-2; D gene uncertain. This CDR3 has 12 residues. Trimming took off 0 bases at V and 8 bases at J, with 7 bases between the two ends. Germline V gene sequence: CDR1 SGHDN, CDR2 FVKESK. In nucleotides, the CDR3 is TGTGCCAGCAGCCAAGACACGAGGGGCTACACCTTC. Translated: CASSQDTRGYTF. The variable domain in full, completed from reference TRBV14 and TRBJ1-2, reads EAGVTQFPSHSVIEKGQTVTLRCDPISGHDNLYWYRRVMGKEIKFLLHFVKESKQDESGMPNNRFLAERTGGTYSTLKVQPAELEDSGVYFCASSQDTRGYTFGSGTRLTVV.

Written as DNA, the CDR3 is TGCGCCAGCAGCCAAGAGTTTCTTGGAGTGGATGAGCAGTTCTTC. Its translation: CASSQEFLGVDEQFF. The chain joins TRBV4-1 to TRBJ2-1, with D uncertain. CDR1 and CDR2 (germline): MGHRA, YSYEKL. Deletions cut 0 bases from V and 8 bases from J, with 14 bases between. There are 15 residues in the CDR3.

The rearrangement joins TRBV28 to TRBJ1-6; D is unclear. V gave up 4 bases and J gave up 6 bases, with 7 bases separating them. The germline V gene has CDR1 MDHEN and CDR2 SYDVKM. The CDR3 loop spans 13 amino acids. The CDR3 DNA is TGTGCCAGCAGTTATCTCGTTAATTCACCCCTCCACTTT. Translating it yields CASSYLVNSPLHF.

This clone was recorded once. For the CDR3, the DNA is TGTGCCAGCAGTCCCCTACGGGAATCGGGATCACCCCTCCACTTT. Translating it yields CASSPLRESGSPLHF. V gene TRBV6-1 combines with J gene TRBJ1-6; no firm D call. Germline CDR1 MNHNS, CDR2 SASEGT. The CDR3 extends over 15 amino acids. The V gene lost 5 bases and the J gene lost 10 bases, with 18 bases spanning the gap.

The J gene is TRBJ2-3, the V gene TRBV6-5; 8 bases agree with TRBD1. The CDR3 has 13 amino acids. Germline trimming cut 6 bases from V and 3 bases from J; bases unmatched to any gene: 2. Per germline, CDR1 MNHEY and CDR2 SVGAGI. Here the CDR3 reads CASSRTGTDTQYF. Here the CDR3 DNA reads TGTGCCAGCAGCCGGACAGGGACAGATACGCAGTATTTT.

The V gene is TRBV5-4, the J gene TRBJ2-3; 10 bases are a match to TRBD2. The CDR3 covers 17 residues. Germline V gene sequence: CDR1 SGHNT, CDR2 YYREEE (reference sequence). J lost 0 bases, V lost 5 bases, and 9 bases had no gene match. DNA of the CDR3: TGTGCCAGCAGTCCGAAACTAGCGGGGTCTAGCACAGATACGCAGTATTTT. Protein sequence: CASSPKLAGSSTDTQYF.

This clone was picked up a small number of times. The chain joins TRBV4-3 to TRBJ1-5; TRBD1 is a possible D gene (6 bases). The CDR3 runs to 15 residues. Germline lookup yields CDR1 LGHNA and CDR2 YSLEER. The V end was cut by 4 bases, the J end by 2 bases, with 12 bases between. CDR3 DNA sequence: TGCGCCAGCAGCCGCGGGCCAGGGGGCAATCAGCCCCAGCATTTT. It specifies CASSRGPGGNQPQHF.

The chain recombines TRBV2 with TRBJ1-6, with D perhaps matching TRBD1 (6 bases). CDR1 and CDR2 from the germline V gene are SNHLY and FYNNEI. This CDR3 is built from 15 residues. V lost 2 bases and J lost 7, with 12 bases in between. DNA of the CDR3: TGTGCCAGCAGTGAACCCAGGGGTTTGAATTCACCCCTCCACTTT. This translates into CASSEPRGLNSPLHF.

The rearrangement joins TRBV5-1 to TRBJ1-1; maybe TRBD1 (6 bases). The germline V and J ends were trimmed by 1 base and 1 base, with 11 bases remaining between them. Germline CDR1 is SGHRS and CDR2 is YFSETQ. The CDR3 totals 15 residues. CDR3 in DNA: TGCGCCAGCAGCTTGACAGGGATGGGGAACACTGAAGCTTTCTTT. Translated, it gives CASSLTGMGNTEAFF.

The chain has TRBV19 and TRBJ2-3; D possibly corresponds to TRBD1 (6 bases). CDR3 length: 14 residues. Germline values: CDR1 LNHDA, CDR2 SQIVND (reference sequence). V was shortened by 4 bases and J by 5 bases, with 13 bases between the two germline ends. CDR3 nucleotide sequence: TGTGCCAGTAGTAGATGGACAGCCGAAGATACGCAGTATTTT. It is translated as CASSRWTAEDTQYF.

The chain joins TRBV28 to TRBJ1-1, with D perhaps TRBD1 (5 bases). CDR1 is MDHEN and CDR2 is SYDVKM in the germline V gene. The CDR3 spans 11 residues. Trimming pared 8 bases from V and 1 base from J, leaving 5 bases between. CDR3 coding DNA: TGTGCCAGCCAGGGGAACACTGAAGCTTTCTTT. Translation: CASQGNTEAFF.

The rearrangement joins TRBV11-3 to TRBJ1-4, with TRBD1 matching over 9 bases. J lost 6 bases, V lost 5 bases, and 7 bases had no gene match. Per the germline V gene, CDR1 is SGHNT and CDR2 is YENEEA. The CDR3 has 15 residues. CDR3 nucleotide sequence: TGTGCCAGCAGCGTTGGGACAGGGAGAGATGAAAAACTGTTTTTT. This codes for CASSVGTGRDEKLFF.

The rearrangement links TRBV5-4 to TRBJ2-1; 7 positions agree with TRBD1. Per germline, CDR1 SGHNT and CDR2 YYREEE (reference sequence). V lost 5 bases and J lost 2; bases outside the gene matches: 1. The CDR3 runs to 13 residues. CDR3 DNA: TGTGCCAGCAGAGGGACAGCCTACAATGAGCAGTTCTTC. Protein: CASRGTAYNEQFF.

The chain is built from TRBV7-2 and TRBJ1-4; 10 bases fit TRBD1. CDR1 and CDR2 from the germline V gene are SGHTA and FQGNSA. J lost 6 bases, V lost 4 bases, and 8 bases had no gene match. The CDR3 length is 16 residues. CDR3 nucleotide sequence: TGTGCCAGCAGCTCCCTCGACAGGGGGCTTGATGAAAAACTGTTTTTT. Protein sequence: CASSSLDRGLDEKLFF.

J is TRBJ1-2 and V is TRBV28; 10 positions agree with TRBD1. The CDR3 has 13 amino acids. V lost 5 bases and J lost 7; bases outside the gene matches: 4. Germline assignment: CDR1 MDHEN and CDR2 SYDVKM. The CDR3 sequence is CASSRTGGGGYTF. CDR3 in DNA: TGTGCCAGCAGTAGGACAGGGGGGGGTGGCTACACCTTC.

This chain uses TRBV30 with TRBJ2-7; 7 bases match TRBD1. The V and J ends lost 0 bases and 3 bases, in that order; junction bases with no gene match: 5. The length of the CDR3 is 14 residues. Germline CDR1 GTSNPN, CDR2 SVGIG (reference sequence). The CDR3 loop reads CAWSVRTGYYEQYF. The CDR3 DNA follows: TGTGCCTGGAGTGTGCGGACAGGCTACTACGAGCAGTACTTC.

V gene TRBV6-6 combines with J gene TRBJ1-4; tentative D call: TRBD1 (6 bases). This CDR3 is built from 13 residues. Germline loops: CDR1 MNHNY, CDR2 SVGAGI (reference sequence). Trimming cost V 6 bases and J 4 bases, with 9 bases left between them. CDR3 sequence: CASSLDSNEKLFF. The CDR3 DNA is TGTGCCAGCAGCTTGGACAGTAATGAAAAACTGTTTTTT.

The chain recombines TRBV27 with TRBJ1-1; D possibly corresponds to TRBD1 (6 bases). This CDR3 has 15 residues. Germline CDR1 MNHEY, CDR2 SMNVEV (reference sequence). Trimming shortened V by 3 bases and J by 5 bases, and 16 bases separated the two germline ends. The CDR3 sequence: CASSFGSRGGTEAFF. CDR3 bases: TGTGCCAGCAGTTTTGGTTCCAGGGGTGGAACTGAAGCTTTCTTT.

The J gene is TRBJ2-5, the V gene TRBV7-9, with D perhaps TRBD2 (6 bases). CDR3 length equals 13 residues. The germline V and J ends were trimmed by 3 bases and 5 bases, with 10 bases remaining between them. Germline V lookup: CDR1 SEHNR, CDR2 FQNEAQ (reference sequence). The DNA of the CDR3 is TGTGCCAGCAGCTTGGGAGGACGGGAGACCCAGTACTTC. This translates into CASSLGGRETQYF. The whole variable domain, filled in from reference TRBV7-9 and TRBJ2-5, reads DTGVSQNPRHKITKRGQNVTFRCDPISEHNRLYWYRQTLGQGPEFLTYFQNEAQLEKSRLLSDRFSAERPKGSFSTLEIQRTEQGDSAMYLCASSLGGRETQYFGPGTRLLVL.

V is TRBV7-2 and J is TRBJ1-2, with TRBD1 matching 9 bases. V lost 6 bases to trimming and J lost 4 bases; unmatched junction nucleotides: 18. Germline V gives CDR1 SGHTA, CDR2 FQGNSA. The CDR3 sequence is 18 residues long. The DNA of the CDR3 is TGTGCCAGCAGGGCCTATGGACAGGGGAGGACCTCTTTCTATGGCTACACCTTC. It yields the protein CASRAYGQGRTSFYGYTF.

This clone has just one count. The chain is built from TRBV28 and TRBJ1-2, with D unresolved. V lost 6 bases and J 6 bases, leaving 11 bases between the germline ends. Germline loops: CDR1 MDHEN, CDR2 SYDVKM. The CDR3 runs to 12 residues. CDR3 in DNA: TGTGCCAGCAGCCGGTCGGGAGATGGCTACACCTTC. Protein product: CASSRSGDGYTF.

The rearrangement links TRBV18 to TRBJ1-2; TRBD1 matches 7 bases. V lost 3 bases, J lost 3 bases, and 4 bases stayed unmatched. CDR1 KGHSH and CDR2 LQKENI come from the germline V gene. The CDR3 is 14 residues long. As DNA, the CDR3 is TGTGCCAGCTCACCGAACAGGGGCCACTATGGCTACACCTTC. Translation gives CASSPNRGHYGYTF.

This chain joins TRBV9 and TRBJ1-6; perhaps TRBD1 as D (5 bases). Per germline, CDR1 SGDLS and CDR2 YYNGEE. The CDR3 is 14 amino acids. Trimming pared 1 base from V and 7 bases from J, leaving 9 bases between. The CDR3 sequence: CASSVQGGNSPLHF. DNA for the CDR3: TGTGCCAGCAGCGTACAGGGTGGAAATTCACCCCTCCACTTT.

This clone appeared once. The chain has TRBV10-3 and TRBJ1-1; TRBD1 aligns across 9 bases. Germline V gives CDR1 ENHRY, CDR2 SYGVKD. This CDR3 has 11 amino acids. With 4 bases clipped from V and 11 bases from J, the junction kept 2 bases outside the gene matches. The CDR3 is CAISAGTGAFF. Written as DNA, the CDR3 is TGTGCCATCAGTGCTGGGACAGGGGCTTTCTTT.

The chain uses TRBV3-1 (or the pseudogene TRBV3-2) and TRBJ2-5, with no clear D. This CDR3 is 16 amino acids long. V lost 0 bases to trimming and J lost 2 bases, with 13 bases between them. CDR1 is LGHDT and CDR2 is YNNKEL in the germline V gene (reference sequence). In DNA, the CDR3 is TGTGCCAGCAGCCAAGACAGGCAGGCCTTACAAGAGACCCAGTACTTC. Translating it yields CASSQDRQALQETQYF.

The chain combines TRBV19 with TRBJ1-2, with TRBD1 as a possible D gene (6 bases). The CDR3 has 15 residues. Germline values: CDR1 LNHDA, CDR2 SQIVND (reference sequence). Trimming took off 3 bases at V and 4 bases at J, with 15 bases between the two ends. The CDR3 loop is CASSMWGGRSYGYTF. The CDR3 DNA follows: TGTGCCAGTAGTATGTGGGGGGGCCGGTCCTATGGCTACACCTTC.